This record looks at one TCR beta chain sequence and its context. Its antigen is currently not known. Per-base qualities were not stored, and no clone one base away is much larger. V is cut by 1 base and J by 1 base, and the space between the germline ends is 9 bases. Via the germline V gene, CDR1 is SGHDN and CDR2 FVKESK. Including cysteine and phenylalanine, the CDR3 has 15 amino acids. The sequence is cut down to CDR3 DNA, 45 bases in frame from base 1. Peripheral blood CD8+ and CD4+ T cells from healthy donors, Susac syndrome patients and multiple sclerosis patients were profiled using high-throughput TCR beta sequencing. The healthy donors served as controls matched for age and sex. CD8+ TEMRA cells were enriched by FACS, while bulk CD8+ and CD4+ T cells were purified by magnetic negative isolation. Blood was collected in EDTA tubes and processed within 24 hours, with PBMCs isolated through density gradient centrifugation. PBMCs intended for TCR sequencing were frozen in liquid nitrogen and were later thawed in a 37 degrees C water bath. The sorted or isolated CD4+, CD8+ and CD8+ TEMRA cells reached a purity of at least 90%.

The record originates from a study of CD8 T cells in Susac syndrome (dated by TCRdb to the late 2010s). At the level of the whole study: Repertoire sequencing was used to test whether CD8+ T cell activation and differentiation in Susac syndrome was antigen driven.

RNA was extracted using the RNeasy kit, and about 0.45 to 1 ug of the RNA was reverse transcribed with random hexamers. TCR beta CDR3 regions were amplified with the immunoSEQ multiplex PCR assay covering 54 Vbeta and 13 Jbeta segments. Bias from PCR amplification was corrected by using a synthetic template baseline for primer optimization and for computational correction. Per the original workflow: Only productive sequences were kept, with reads annotated to V, D and J genes according to IMGT and analyzed in immunoSEQ Analyzer. Clonality was calculated as one minus the Shannon entropy normalized by log2 of the number of productive unique sequences. Public and private clones were assessed among the 100 most prevalent clones of each patient and control. Clones were defined as Susac-specific when absent from the healthy and MS cohorts, from over 950 published viral clones and from other ImmuneACCESS disease sequences. The public reads were run again by TCRdb, first through fastp at Q25 and then through MiXCR, and only productive beta chains were kept. Each CDR3 protein gets just one entry, which takes the most common genes and DNA from the rows behind it. TCRdb, not the original authors, processed these V and J calls. The sample data list some 120,000 distinct CDR3 sequences, and 80% to 95% of these were observed just once. Of the sample, less than 0.15% falls within the top ten clones.

Overall results and qualifications from the work: The number of individuals in the TCR sequencing and HLA analysis was recognized as being relatively small.

Sequencing input: CD4+ T cells from PBMCs. The sequence joins TRBV14 to TRBJ2-3, with TRBD2 as a weak D call on 6 bases. The source of this sequence is a human donor in good health. The CDR3 corresponds to CASSQGGARTDTQYF. The DNA sequence reads TGTGCCAGCAGCCAAGGCGGGGCACGCACAGATACGCAGTATTTT.